This T cell receptor beta chain was profiled in a study of cytomegalovirus exposure and HLA in healthy donors. Study at large: In a later analysis, it was reported that the 110 or so validation repertoires had been produced on the same platform as the roughly 610 repertoires belonging to the first cohort. Findings and limits, study-wide: Most observed TCR sequences were rare, whereas some public TCRs were detected in many donors.

Assay: immunoSEQ multiplex PCR; the TCRdb copy retains only in-frame clones and omits some. The sample holds 150,000 to 180,000 clones, about 86% seen once. V was clipped by 1 base and J by 6 bases, with 10 bases between them. CDR3 length: 14 amino acids. The germline CDR1 and CDR2 sequences are LGHNT and FRNRAP. While the first cohort had 600 to 800 subjects, the donors belonged to the separate validation cohort of about 130 subjects. Points on this clone: Antigen specificity is unknown.

The source material was PBMCs. The chain combines TRBV12-5 with TRBJ2-1; D unclear. The TCR comes from a human donor in good health. The CDR3 DNA reads as TGTGCTAGTGGTTTGGGAGACATTTTCAATGAGCAGTTCTTC. Amino acids: CASGLGDIFNEQFF.